The 12 T cell receptor beta chains presented below share a single source sample, sequenced in a study of blood T cell repertoires in COVID-19. Some clones are missing from TCRdb's copy, which holds only in-frame ones; the method was immunoSEQ multiplex PCR. The data contain approximately 170,000 clones, more than 70% of them singletons. The specimen sequenced was peripheral blood. These receptors originate from a woman older than 75 with active or convalescent COVID-19.

The chain combines TRBV9 with TRBJ2-1; 7 bases match TRBD2. V lost 3 bases to trimming and J lost 4 bases; unmatched junction nucleotides: 13. This CDR3 contains 17 residues. CDR1 and CDR2 (germline): SGDLS, YYNGEE. CDR3 DNA: TGTGCCAGCAGCGACGCCCGAACTAGCGTCTTTTACAATGAGCAGTTCTTC. It specifies CASSDARTSVFYNEQFF.

The chain links TRBV7-2 to TRBJ2-3; D might be TRBD2 (5 bases). The CDR3 has 15 residues. Germline loops: CDR1 SGHTA, CDR2 FQGNSA. V lost 1 base to trimming and J lost 4 bases, with 12 bases between them. CDR3 sequence (DNA): TGTGCCAGCAGCTTAGTGTCGGGAAGCCCAGATACGCAGTATTTT. Translating it yields CASSLVSGSPDTQYF.

The chain links TRBV12-5 to TRBJ2-3; D uncertain. The CDR3 spans 14 residues. Trimming pared 7 bases from V and 4 bases from J, leaving 15 bases between. The germline V gene encodes CDR1 LGHNT and CDR2 FRNRAP. CDR3 nucleotides: TGTGCTAGTGTCCTAGAGAGCCCCTCAGATACGCAGTATTTT. This encodes CASVLESPSDTQYF.

The chain links TRBV19 to TRBJ1-4, with a tentative D call TRBD1 (6 bases). The length of the CDR3 is 19 residues. V dropped 3 bases and J dropped 0 bases, with 20 bases sitting between them. Germline V gene sequence: CDR1 LNHDA, CDR2 SQIVND (reference sequence). CDR3 nucleotide sequence: TGTGCCAGTAGTATTGGATTTCCCGGACAGATATCAACTAATGAAAAACTGTTTTTT. Translating gives CASSIGFPGQISTNEKLFF.

The gene calls are TRBV6-5 and TRBJ2-7; 10 nucleotides agree with TRBD1. The CDR3 sequence is 14 residues long. Trimming at V came to 10 bases and at J to 1 base, leaving 7 bases not matched to a gene. CDR1 is MNHEY and CDR2 is SVGAGI in the germline V gene. DNA for the CDR3: TGTGCCATCCATCGACAGGGGGCGTCCTACGAGCAGTACTTC. Amino acid sequence: CAIHRQGASYEQYF.

The chain carries TRBV5-1 and TRBJ1-1; D may be TRBD1 (5 bases). Trimming pared 0 bases from V and 5 bases from J, leaving 11 bases between. The CDR3 spans 14 residues. In germline, CDR1 is SGHRS, CDR2 YFSETQ. The CDR3: CASSLEDSGTEAFF. The CDR3 DNA reads as TGCGCCAGCAGCTTGGAGGATTCAGGGACTGAAGCTTTCTTT.

The V and J genes are TRBV3-1 (or the pseudogene TRBV3-2) and TRBJ2-5; 7 bases line up with TRBD1. The CDR3 has 13 amino acids. Looked up from germline, CDR1 is LGHDT and CDR2 is YNNKEL (reference sequence). J was trimmed by 4 bases and V by 4 bases; bases with no gene match: 3. In DNA form, the CDR3 reads TGTGCCAGCAGCCTATGGACAGGAGAGACCCAGTACTTC. This translates into CASSLWTGETQYF.

The V gene is TRBV7-2, the J gene TRBJ1-2; D possibly corresponds to TRBD1 (5 bases). With 4 bases removed from V and 4 bases from J, the gap between germline ends came to 16 bases. The CDR3 is 15 residues long. The V gene's germline CDR1 is SGHTA and CDR2 FQGNSA. CDR3 residues: CASSWGGSGIYGYTF. The CDR3, as DNA: TGTGCCAGCAGCTGGGGGGGGAGCGGAATCTATGGCTACACCTTC.

The chain couples TRBV28 to TRBJ2-7; TRBD2 matches 16 bases. Per the germline V gene, CDR1 is MDHEN and CDR2 is SYDVKM. J was trimmed by 7 bases and V by 6 bases; bases with no gene match: 6. This CDR3 is built from 15 residues. The CDR3 DNA is TGTGCCAGCAGGCTCGGGACTAGCGGGAGGGGTGAGCAGTACTTC. Its translation: CASRLGTSGRGEQYF.

Concerning this clone itself: A read error may explain this, as a much larger clone is one base away. V and J are TRBV5-6 and TRBJ2-7, with D unresolved. The CDR3 runs 11 residues. CDR1 and CDR2 from the germline V gene are SGHDT and YYEEEE. V was clipped by 2 bases and J by 4 bases, with 4 bases between them. The CDR3 DNA is TGTGCCAGCAGCTTCGGTTACGAGCAGTACTTC. This encodes CASSFGYEQYF.

This clone was detected once. CDR3 in amino acids: CASSIPVGVDTGELFF. The CDR3 DNA sequence: TGTGCCAGTAGTATCCCCGTAGGGGTGGACACCGGGGAGCTGTTTTTT. The rearrangement joins TRBV19 to TRBJ2-2; TRBD1 might be the D (5 bases). Per the germline V gene, CDR1 is LNHDA and CDR2 is SQIVND (reference sequence). The V end was cut by 3 bases, the J end by 3 bases, with 14 bases between. The CDR3 loop spans 16 amino acids.

This chain links TRBV5-6 with TRBJ2-5; 8 bases agree with TRBD2. The germline gives CDR1 SGHDT, CDR2 YYEEEE. The CDR3 consists of 14 residues. V shed 4 bases, J shed 5 bases, and the junction held 7 bases outside the gene matches. The CDR3 DNA reads TGTGCCAGCAGCCTTCGGGAGGGCGTGGAGACCCAGTACTTC. Encoded protein: CASSLREGVETQYF.